This record covers a single T cell receptor beta chain. This clonotype was observed a handful of times. The target of this receptor is not known. Within one base of it there is no much larger clone, and no base qualities were kept. From the cysteine up to the phenylalanine, the CDR3 has a length of 14 residues. Only CDR3 DNA is held: 42 bases, read in frame from base 1. Compared with germline, V lacks 6 bases and J lacks 3 bases; bases without a gene match: 5. The germline V gene sets CDR1 to MDHEN and CDR2 to SYDVKM. The protocol used for the library was 5' RACE. Sequencing instrument: Illumina HiSeq 2500. The second PCR ran for roughly 7 to 12 cycles and used a J-beta primer mix along with a sample-barcoded 5' primer. A template-switch 5' adaptor carrying 12 random nucleotides introduced a unique molecular identifier onto each TCR beta cDNA molecule. Each sample yielded at least 2.5 million CDR3-containing paired-end reads. First-strand cDNA was synthesized from all RNA with the Mint cDNA synthesis kit, primed by a TRBC-specific oligonucleotide. Following uracil-DNA glycosylase treatment, all cDNA underwent a first 18-cycle PCR with the universal primers M1SS and BC2_uni_R. As for the original processing: Each sample was normalized by randomly selecting 1 million high-quality reads, each carrying a distinct molecular identifier. Reads sharing molecular identifiers were discarded rather than binned into consensus sequences. CDR3 identification, clonotype clustering and error correction used MiTCR with a Q25 quality threshold and the strictest error-elimination algorithm. A nonparametric unseen species model with Euler transformation was used to estimate a lower bound on total TCR beta diversity. TCRdb passed the public sequencing reads through fastp at Q25 and MiXCR, retaining productive beta sequences. CDR3 protein duplicates are merged, each entry listing the most common genes and DNA. TCRdb's processing, not the study's, gives the V and J calls here. The sample profile shows 1.5 million or so distinct CDR3 sequences; 40% to 50% of them were found once. Roughly 7.9% of the sample goes to the ten largest clones.

The data were taken from a study of blood T cells in healthy people across ages (dated by TCRdb to between 2015 and 2016). About the full investigation: In model experiments, roughly one uniquely barcoded TCR beta cDNA molecule per two T cells was captured by template switching. Age-related changes in TCR beta repertoire diversity were measured in the study by deep sequencing normalized with unique cDNA molecular identifiers. Four age groups were formed from the donors: young (average approximately 15 years), middle-aged (less than 40), aged (about 62) and long-lived (around 82). To avoid experimental bias, donors of different ages were spread randomly across the sequencing lanes. The study analyzed two additional independent replicas of 1 million unique cDNA reads from the same blood draw for two donors, one aged 18 to 29 and one aged 80 or older. What the research found in general, with its limitations: Compared with the aged group, the long-lived group had more naive CD4+ T cells, fewer expanded clones and increased TCR diversity, suggesting age selection. Donor CMV infection status was unknown, potentially confounding age-related changes in expanded clonotypes. As age increased, observed TCR beta diversity per million T cells dropped in a roughly linear way, and a significant reduction was already evident by age roughly 40. A strong correlation was found between observed TCR beta diversity and the percentage of naive T cells measured by flow cytometry. Bulk unsorted PBMC profiling prevented conclusive comparison of naive and antigen-experienced compartments. Estimates of total diversity based on one million sequenced T cells were regarded as lower bounds and as underestimates.

The donors were a few dozen Caucasian individuals from Russia, aged roughly 6 to 90 years, who were systemically healthy. Each donor gave 8 to 10 milliliters of peripheral blood, collected into EDTA-treated Vacutainer tubes. Ficoll-Paque density-gradient centrifugation was used to isolate PBMCs, with at least 7 million per sample. Total RNA was extracted from PBMCs with Trizol reagent, with at least 5 micrograms obtained per sample. Naive CD45RAhigh/CD27high T cell percentages were measured by flow cytometry on a PBMC aliquot from every donor. This sequence originates from a young woman in good health. The rearrangement joined TRBV28 to TRBJ2-7; 10 central bases correspond to TRBD1. Source material: blood. The CDR3 protein is CASRRDRGNYEQYF. The nucleotides are TGTGCCAGCAGGCGGGACAGGGGTAACTACGAGCAGTACTTC.